This T cell receptor beta chain was found in a study of vaccination and CD4 T cells after COVID-19. Study-level findings and limits: No early post-infection timepoints were studied, and convalescent patients studied were relatively few. A median of approximately 90% of reactive clones, in convalescent patients, became evident only post-vaccination.

CDR1 and CDR2 (germline): LNHDA, SQIVND (reference sequence). The CDR3 runs 15 residues. The junction had 13 bases not matched to a gene; V was cut back by 9 bases and J by 5 bases. Via MiXCR, TCRdb re-called the PCR reads, giving one row per CDR3 protein. The profile shows about 21,000 distinct CDR3 sequences, about 57% of them singletons. This clonotype was observed a few times. Its antigen is not identified. The PCR-positive dates, March through December 2020, came before the US Alpha, Beta and Delta variants. This TCR derives from a human donor who had recovered from COVID-19. The chain combines TRBV19 with TRBJ2-1, with 7 nucleotides matching TRBD1. Sequences were derived from CD4+ T cells from blood, sampled before SARS-CoV-2 vaccination. The CDR3 DNA reads as TGTGCCAGCGCAAGAGCCGGGACAGCCAACAATGAGCAGTTCTTC. Encoded protein: CASARAGTANNEQFF. The full variable domain, in which reference TRBV19 and TRBJ2-1 provide the parts outside the CDR3, is DGGITQSPKYLFRKEGQNVTLSCEQNLNHDAMYWYRQDPGQGLRLIYYSQIVNDFQKGDIAEGYSVSREKKESFPLTVTSAQKNPTAFYLCASARAGTANNEQFFGPGTRLTVL.